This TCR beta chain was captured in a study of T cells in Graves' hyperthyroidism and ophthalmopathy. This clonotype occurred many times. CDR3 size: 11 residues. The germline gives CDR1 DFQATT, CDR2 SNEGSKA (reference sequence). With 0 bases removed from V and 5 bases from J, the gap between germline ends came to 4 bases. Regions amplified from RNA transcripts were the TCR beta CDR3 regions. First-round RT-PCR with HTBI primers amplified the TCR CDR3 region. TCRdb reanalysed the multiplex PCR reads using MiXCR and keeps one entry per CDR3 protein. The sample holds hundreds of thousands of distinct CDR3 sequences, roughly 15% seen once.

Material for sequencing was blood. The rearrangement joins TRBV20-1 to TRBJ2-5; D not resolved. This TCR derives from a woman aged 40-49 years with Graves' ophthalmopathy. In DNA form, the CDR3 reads TGCAGTGCTAGAGATGGGGAGACCCAGTACTTC. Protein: CSARDGETQYF.